This is a list of T cell receptor beta chains from one sample in a study of T cell repertoires in cytomegalovirus infection. TCRdb passed the reads through MiXCR, listing each CDR3 protein once. Of around 490,000 distinct CDR3 sequences listed, around a quarter are singletons. The sample consisted of PBMCs. These receptors came from a human donor in good health (CMV status not recorded). Some clones in this sample may be carry-over from other donors' samples. The CDR3 runs from the conserved cysteine through the conserved F or W. A D gene is named only where the DNA matches it firmly. Only part of the rows carry a size: once, few, many, or a class if the clone is expanded.

>TRBV11-2|NA|TRBJ2-1|TRBD2
CASSHYSGRAPYNEQFF
TGTGCCAGCAGCCACTATAGCGGGAGGGCCCCCTACAATGAGCAGTTCTTC
>TRBV12-3/TRBV12-4|NA|TRBJ2-5|TRBD2
CASSFRAGRETQYF
TGTGCCAGCAGTTTTCGAGCGGGACGAGAGACCCAGTACTTC
>TRBV6-1|few|TRBJ2-2|TRBD2
CASIRAGGRTGELFF
TGTGCCAGCATACGGGCGGGAGGGAGGACCGGGGAGCTGTTTTTT
>TRBV5-6|few|TRBJ1-4|NA
CASSVFGRPNEKLFF
TGTGCCAGCAGCGTGTTTGGTCGTCCAAATGAAAAACTGTTTTTT
>TRBV18|NA|TRBJ2-2|NA
CASSPPVFTGELFF
TGTGCCAGCTCACCTCCAGTGTTTACCGGGGAGCTGTTTTTT
>TRBV6-1|few|TRBJ2-1|TRBD1
CASSPQGTSYNEQFF
TGTGCCAGCAGTCCACAGGGGACCTCCTACAATGAGCAGTTCTTC
>TRBV12-3/TRBV12-4|NA|TRBJ2-5|TRBD2
CASSKGLAGKETQYF
TGTGCCAGCAGTAAGGGACTAGCGGGAAAAGAGACCCAGTACTTC
>TRBV5-6|NA|TRBJ2-2|NA
CASSRVDTGELFF
TGTGCCAGCAGCCGTGTAGACACCGGGGAGCTGTTTTTT
>TRBV7-2|many|TRBJ2-1|NA
CASSFLPTGSSYNEQFF
TGTGCCAGCAGCTTCTTACCAACCGGGAGCTCCTACAATGAGCAGTTCTTC
>TRBV7-2|few|TRBJ2-1|NA
CASSLTRPSYNEQFF
TGTGCCAGCAGCTTAACGCGGCCCTCCTACAATGAGCAGTTCTTC
>TRBV7-2|many|TRBJ1-2|TRBD1
CASSLSRQGVDGYTF
TGTGCCAGCAGCTTATCCAGACAGGGGGTTGATGGCTACACCTTC
>TRBV29-1|NA|TRBJ1-6|NA
CSVRRATNSPLHF
TGCAGCGTGAGAAGGGCCACTAATTCACCCCTCCACTTT
>TRBV12-3/TRBV12-4|NA|TRBJ1-3|TRBD1
CARPTGSPGNTIYF
TGTGCCAGGCCGACAGGGTCCCCTGGAAACACCATATATTTT
>TRBV5-4|NA|TRBJ2-7|TRBD2
CASSTGTRNYEQYF
TGTGCCAGCAGCACCGGGACTAGAAATTACGAGCAGTACTTC
>TRBV10-3|few|TRBJ1-3|NA
CAIETDSGNTIYF
TGTGCCATCGAAACAGACTCTGGAAACACCATATATTTT
>TRBV10-3|many|TRBJ1-1|NA
CASRQPNTEAFF
TGTGCCAGCAGACAGCCGAACACTGAAGCTTTCTTT
>TRBV6-2/TRBV6-3|NA|TRBJ2-3|NA
CASSYDGMRGDTQYF
TGTGCCAGCAGTTACGATGGCATGAGGGGAGATACGCAGTATTTT
>TRBV24-1|NA|TRBJ2-7|TRBD1
CATSASGTGKTYEQYF
TGTGCCACCAGTGCCTCCGGGACAGGGAAGACCTACGAGCAGTACTTC
>TRBV12-3/TRBV12-4|many|TRBJ2-3|TRBD1
CASSPRGLLTDTQYF
TGTGCCAGCAGTCCAAGGGGGCTCCTCACAGATACGCAGTATTTT
>TRBV7-8|few|TRBJ1-2|TRBD1
CASSLGRDRGFNYGYTF
TGTGCCAGCAGCTTAGGTCGGGACAGGGGATTCAACTATGGCTACACCTTC
>TRBV5-1|few|TRBJ2-1|TRBD2
CASSGPGLAGGFTYNEQFF
TGCGCCAGCAGCGGACCGGGACTAGCGGGGGGGTTTACCTACAATGAGCAGTTCTTC
>TRBV6-2/TRBV6-3|NA|TRBJ1-5|NA
CASSYVGSGTPQHF
TGTGCCAGCAGTTACGTGGGCAGTGGTACGCCCCAGCATTTT
>TRBV14|NA|TRBJ2-3|TRBD1
CASSQDQGQGADTQYF
TGTGCCAGCAGCCAAGATCAAGGACAGGGGGCAGATACGCAGTATTTT
>TRBV10-2|few|TRBJ2-1|TRBD2
CASSDIAGAYNEQFF
TGCGCCAGCAGTGATATTGCGGGAGCCTACAATGAGCAGTTCTTC
>TRBV7-8|NA|TRBJ1-5|NA
CASSKSTYSNQPQHF
TGTGCCAGCAGCAAGAGCACGTATAGCAATCAGCCCCAGCATTTT
>TRBV7-9|many|TRBJ2-7|TRBD1
CASSEGQGPYEQYF
TGTGCCAGCAGCGAGGGACAGGGTCCCTACGAGCAGTACTTC
>TRBV29-1|few|TRBJ2-1|TRBD2
CSVGRTSGSGEQFF
TGCAGCGTCGGTAGGACTAGCGGGAGTGGTGAGCAGTTCTTC
>TRBV28|few|TRBJ1-1|NA
CASTGQLGTEAFF
TGTGCCAGCACCGGACAGCTCGGCACTGAAGCTTTCTTT
>TRBV6-2/TRBV6-3|NA|TRBJ1-1|NA
CASKRGGDTEAFF
TGTGCCAGCAAACGGGGGGGTGACACTGAAGCTTTCTTT
>TRBV7-2|NA|TRBJ2-5|NA
CASSGDGLRETQYF
TGTGCCAGCAGCGGCGACGGTTTACGAGAGACCCAGTACTTC
>TRBV20-1|few|TRBJ1-3|TRBD1
CSAGRQGAGNTIYF
TGCAGTGCTGGAAGACAGGGGGCTGGAAACACCATATATTTT
>TRBV7-6|NA|TRBJ2-3|TRBD2
CASTRTAGVADTQYF
TGTGCCAGCACTCGGACAGCGGGAGTGGCAGATACGCAGTATTTT
>TRBV28|NA|TRBJ2-6|NA
CASSEGLSGANVLTF
TGTGCCAGCAGTGAAGGGTTATCCGGGGCCAACGTCCTGACTTTC
>TRBV19|NA|TRBJ1-1|NA
CASSIELGTEAFF
TGTGCCAGTAGTATCGAGTTAGGAACTGAAGCTTTCTTT
>TRBV28|NA|TRBJ2-3|NA
CASSFSLGLHDTDTQYF
TGTGCCAGCAGTTTTAGCCTAGGGCTGCACGACACAGATACGCAGTATTTT
>TRBV19|few|TRBJ1-1|TRBD1
CASSLDRARGTEAFF
TGTGCCAGTAGTTTGGACAGGGCGCGAGGCACTGAAGCTTTCTTT
>TRBV6-5|NA|TRBJ1-5|NA
CASTMREGPNQPQHF
TGTGCCAGCACCATGCGGGAGGGTCCCAATCAGCCCCAGCATTTT
>TRBV7-9|few|TRBJ2-4|NA
CASSSVAELAKNIQYF
TGTGCCAGCAGCTCCGTAGCGGAACTAGCCAAAAACATTCAGTACTTC
>TRBV7-2|many|TRBJ1-5|NA
CASSLLGLINQPQHF
TGTGCCAGCAGCTTACTAGGGCTGATCAATCAGCCCCAGCATTTT
>TRBV5-1|few|TRBJ1-3|NA
CASSVDFRAASGNTIYF
TGCGCCAGCAGCGTTGATTTCCGGGCCGCCTCTGGAAACACCATATATTTT